What follows are 24 T cell receptor beta chains derived from one specimen sequenced in a study of T cell responses to AZD1222 COVID-19 vaccine. TCRdb's copy holds only in-frame clones and misses some; the assay was immunoSEQ multiplex PCR. The sample has 150,000 or so clones; 75% to 90% are singletons. The material sequenced was peripheral blood, taken on day 0 of MenACWY control vaccination. The origin of the receptors is an adult in good health.

V gene TRBV24-1 combines with J gene TRBJ2-2; no definite D call. The germline V gene has CDR1 KGHDR and CDR2 SFDVKD. Between the trimmed V and J ends, which lost 7 bases and 5 bases, there was a span of 10 bases. The CDR3 is 13 amino acids. CDR3 coding DNA: TGTGCCACCAGAAGGACGGTAACCGGGGAGCTGTTTTTT. Its translation is CATRRTVTGELFF.

V usage is TRBV19 and J usage is TRBJ1-3, with 7 bases fitting TRBD1. Germline CDR1 and CDR2: LNHDA and SQIVND (reference sequence). The CDR3 length is 15 residues. Germline trimming cut 5 bases from V and 4 bases from J; bases unmatched to any gene: 8. The CDR3 DNA sequence: TGTGCCAGTAGTTCTCACCGGGACAGAGGAAACACCATATATTTT. This encodes CASSSHRDRGNTIYF.

The chain has TRBV4-1 and TRBJ2-7; perhaps TRBD2 as D (5 bases). There are 17 residues in the CDR3. Looked up from germline, CDR1 is MGHRA and CDR2 is YSYEKL. Trimming took off 1 base at V and 0 bases at J, with 16 bases between the two ends. The CDR3 coding sequence is TGCGCCAGCAGCCAAGTTTCGGTTCGGAGGAGCTCCTACGAGCAGTACGTC. Its protein is CASSQVSVRRSSYEQYV.

The V and J genes are TRBV5-1 and TRBJ2-2; 8 nucleotides align to TRBD1. CDR3 length equals 15 residues. Germline loops: CDR1 SGHRS, CDR2 YFSETQ. V lost 4 bases and J lost 0; bases outside the gene matches: 2. In DNA form, the CDR3 reads TGCGCCAGCAGCCCGGGACAGGCGAACACCGGGGAGCTGTTTTTT. It yields the protein CASSPGQANTGELFF.

The CDR3 DNA reads TGTGCCAGCAGCTTAGACGCAGGGGGGCTACAGCCCCAGCATTTT. Amino acids: CASSLDAGGLQPQHF. The chain links TRBV7-2 to TRBJ1-5; the match to TRBD1 covers 7 bases. The CDR3 has 15 amino acids. CDR1 and CDR2 from the germline V gene are SGHTA and FQGNSA. The junction had 7 bases not matched to a gene; V was cut back by 1 base and J by 7 bases.

The rearrangement uses TRBV5-4 and TRBJ2-3; the match to TRBD1 covers 7 bases. Per germline, CDR1 SGHNT and CDR2 YYREEE (reference sequence). The CDR3 has 15 residues. V lost 4 bases, J lost 0 bases, and 5 bases stayed unmatched. The CDR3 region is CASSRTGYSTDTQYF. For the CDR3, the DNA is TGTGCCAGCAGCCGGACAGGCTATAGCACAGATACGCAGTATTTT.

The chain recombines TRBV6-5 with TRBJ2-1, with 7 bases identical to TRBD1. The CDR3 loop spans 15 amino acids. The junction had 10 bases not matched to a gene; V was cut back by 7 bases and J by 4 bases. Germline-derived CDR1 and CDR2 are MNHEY and SVGAGI. This chain's CDR3 is CASTRRQGRYNEQFF. The CDR3 coding sequence is TGTGCCAGCACTAGACGACAGGGACGGTACAATGAGCAGTTCTTC.

As regards this clone: Being one base from a much bigger clone, this may be a read error. V is TRBV12-3 or TRBV12-4 and J is TRBJ1-1; D uncertain. This CDR3 has 13 amino acids. V was clipped by 1 base and J by 1 base, with 4 bases between them. CDR3 in amino acids: CASSLGQNTEAFF. Written as DNA, the CDR3 is TGTGCCAGCAGTTTAGGGCAGAACACTGAAGCTTTCTTT.

CDR3 sequence: CASSPRPGQGAEQYF. The CDR3 nucleotides read TGTGCCAGCAGCCCTAGACCGGGACAGGGGGCTGAGCAGTACTTC. This rearrangement joins TRBV13 to TRBJ2-7; 12 bases align to TRBD1. CDR1 is PRHDT, CDR2 FYEKMQ, per germline (reference sequence). V was clipped by 5 bases and J by 7 bases; unmatched bases: 9. The CDR3 has 15 residues.

CDR3 sequence reads: CASSFGDLRVTGELFF. The CDR3, as DNA: TGCGCCAGCAGCTTTGGGGACTTAAGGGTTACCGGGGAGCTGTTTTTT. The chain combines TRBV5-1 with TRBJ2-2; maybe TRBD2 (6 bases). Germline V lookup: CDR1 SGHRS, CDR2 YFSETQ. The CDR3 is made up of 16 amino acids. Trimming removed 2 bases from V and 5 bases from J, with 16 bases in between.

The J gene is TRBJ1-2, the V gene TRBV5-6; D is unresolved. CDR3 length equals 12 residues. Germline CDR1 SGHDT, CDR2 YYEEEE. V dropped 0 bases and J dropped 8 bases, with 8 bases sitting between them. CDR3 sequence (DNA): TGTGCCAGCAGCTTGGTAAGGTCCGGCTACACCTTC. Protein product: CASSLVRSGYTF.

The chain uses TRBV18 and TRBJ2-1; 10 bases match TRBD2. The J segment lost 2 bases and the V segment lost 3 bases, leaving 7 bases of the junction unmatched. This CDR3 is built from 17 residues. Germline lookup yields CDR1 KGHSH and CDR2 LQKENI. Here the CDR3 DNA reads TGTGCCAGCTCACCTTCTAGCGGGGGTCACGCCTACAATGAGCAGTTCTTC. Translation gives CASSPSSGGHAYNEQFF.

A few counts support this clone. V gene TRBV2 combines with J gene TRBJ1-5; weak D call: TRBD1 (6 bases). The CDR3 has 12 residues. The germline V gene has CDR1 SNHLY and CDR2 FYNNEI. V was shortened by 6 bases and J by 6 bases, with 9 bases between the two germline ends. The CDR3 is CASSKGGQPQHF. In nucleotides, the CDR3 is TGTGCCAGCAGCAAGGGGGGTCAGCCCCAGCATTTT.

This chain links TRBV10-2 with TRBJ2-1; the match to TRBD2 covers 15 bases. Per germline, CDR1 WSHSY and CDR2 SAAADI. The CDR3 is 16 amino acids. J was trimmed by 7 bases and V by 5 bases; bases with no gene match: 6. CDR3 nucleotides: TGCGCCAGCAGTTCCGGGACTAGCGGGGGGCGTAATGAGCAGTTCTTC. This sequence encodes CASSSGTSGGRNEQFF.

V is TRBV7-8 and J is TRBJ2-1, with 7 nucleotides matching TRBD1. After removal of 5 bases from V and 0 bases from J, the junction contained 4 bases not matched to a gene. From germline, CDR1 is SGHVS and CDR2 FQNEAQ. The CDR3 loop spans 15 amino acids. The CDR3 DNA follows: TGTGCCAGCAGCCCAGGGGGACACTCCTACAATGAGCAGTTCTTC. Translated, it gives CASSPGGHSYNEQFF.

The chain recombines TRBV6-2 or TRBV6-3 with TRBJ2-4, with 9 bases aligning to TRBD1. J was trimmed by 7 bases and V by 2 bases; bases with no gene match: 6. This CDR3 is 15 amino acids long. Looked up from germline, CDR1 is MNHEY and CDR2 is SVGEGT. CDR3 DNA: TGTGCCAGCAGTTACGAACAGGGGGCGCGGAACATTCAGTACTTC. This encodes CASSYEQGARNIQYF.

The V and J genes are TRBV2 and TRBJ2-2; D is possibly TRBD2 (6 bases). CDR3 length: 16 residues. Trimming took 7 bases from V and 4 from J, leaving 19 bases between them. CDR1 and CDR2 (germline): SNHLY, FYNNEI. The CDR3 spells CASTKGLGLFTGELFF. The CDR3 bases are TGTGCCAGCACGAAGGGATTGGGACTTTTCACCGGGGAGCTGTTTTTT. The full variable domain, its missing parts supplied by reference TRBV2 and TRBJ2-2, is EPEVTQTPSHQVTQMGQEVILRCVPISNHLYFYWYRQILGQKVEFLVSFYNNEISEKSEIFDDQFSVERPDGSNFTLKIRSTKLEDSAMYFCASTKGLGLFTGELFFGEGSRLTVL.

The V call is TRBV18, the J call TRBJ1-1; unclear D gene. Trimming took 0 bases from V and 11 from J, leaving 10 bases between them. The CDR3 length is 12 residues. From germline, CDR1 is KGHSH and CDR2 LQKENI. The CDR3 is CASSPPGLSAFF. In DNA form, the CDR3 reads TGTGCCAGCTCACCACCAGGGTTATCGGCTTTCTTT.

As concerns this clone: This specimen includes other DNA sequences encoding the same CDR3. This chain uses TRBV4-1 with TRBJ1-5; 9 nucleotides agree with TRBD1. The CDR3 extends over 15 amino acids. Germline V gene lookup returns CDR1 MGHRA and CDR2 YSYEKL. J gave up 5 bases and V 1 base, and 3 bases lay outside the gene matches. DNA for the CDR3: TGCGCCAGCAGCCAAGGGACAGGGGACTATCAGCCCCAGCATTTT. Translated, it gives CASSQGTGDYQPQHF.

The gene calls are TRBV9 and TRBJ1-6; the D is unclear. Germline values: CDR1 SGDLS, CDR2 YYNGEE. The V end lost 0 bases, the J end lost 6 bases, and 13 bases lay between the germline ends. The CDR3 sequence is 16 residues long. The CDR3 DNA reads as TGTGCCAGCAGCGTAGGGTGGCAGTCCCCTAATTCACCCCTCCACTTT. It translates to CASSVGWQSPNSPLHF.

This clone was observed once. The chain is built from TRBV5-1 and TRBJ2-5; 9 bases agree with TRBD2. This CDR3 region has 16 residues. After removal of 0 bases from V and 2 bases from J, the junction contained 5 bases not matched to a gene. CDR1 is SGHRS, CDR2 YFSETQ, per germline. CDR3 loop: CASSLAPSGDQETQYF. CDR3 nucleotide sequence: TGCGCCAGCAGCTTGGCCCCTAGCGGGGATCAAGAGACCCAGTACTTC.

The chain employs TRBV14 and TRBJ1-1; 11 bases are a match to TRBD1. Germline V lookup: CDR1 SGHDN, CDR2 FVKESK. V shed 4 bases and J 9 bases; nucleotides not matched to a gene: 1. The CDR3 has 12 residues. CDR3 coding DNA: TGTGCCAGCAGCCGGGACAGGGGGAAAGCTTTCTTT. Its translation is CASSRDRGKAFF.

In regard to this clone: The same CDR3 also results from other DNA sequences found in this sample. J is TRBJ1-5 and V is TRBV3-1 (or the pseudogene TRBV3-2); 8 positions match TRBD1. Trimming at V came to 3 bases and at J to 5 bases, leaving 0 bases not matched to a gene. The germline CDR1 and CDR2 sequences are LGHDT and YNNKEL (reference sequence). This CDR3 has 13 amino acids. CDR3 protein: CASSQDRDQPQHF. DNA of the CDR3: TGTGCCAGCAGCCAGGACAGGGATCAGCCCCAGCATTTT.

This clone was picked up many times. This chain connects TRBV4-2 to TRBJ1-1; possible D gene TRBD1, 6 bases. Germline V gene lookup returns CDR1 LGHNA and CDR2 YNFKEQ. With 1 base removed from V and 3 bases from J, the gap between germline ends came to 18 bases. This CDR3 spans 17 amino acids. The CDR3 coding sequence is TGTGCCAGCAGCCAAGGCCTTAGGGGGGTAGGGTACACTGAAGCTTTCTTT. Its protein product is CASSQGLRGVGYTEAFF.